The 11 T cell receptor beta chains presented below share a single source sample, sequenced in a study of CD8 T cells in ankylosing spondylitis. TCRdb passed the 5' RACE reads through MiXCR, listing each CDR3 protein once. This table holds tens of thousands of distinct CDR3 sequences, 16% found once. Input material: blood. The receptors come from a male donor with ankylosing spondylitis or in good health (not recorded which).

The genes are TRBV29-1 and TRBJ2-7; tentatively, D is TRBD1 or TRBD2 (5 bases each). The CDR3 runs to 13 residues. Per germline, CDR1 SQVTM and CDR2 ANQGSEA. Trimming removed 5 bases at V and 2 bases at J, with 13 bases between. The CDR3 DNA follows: TGCAGCGTTTCGAGGGGCAGGGCCTACGAGCAGTACTTC. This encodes CSVSRGRAYEQYF.

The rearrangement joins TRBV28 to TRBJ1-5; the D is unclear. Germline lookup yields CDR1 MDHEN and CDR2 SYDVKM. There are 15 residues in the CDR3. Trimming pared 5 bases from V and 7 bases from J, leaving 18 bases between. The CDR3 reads CASSPPYVGYQPQHF. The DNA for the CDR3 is TGTGCCAGCAGTCCACCCTATGTGGGGTACCAGCCCCAGCATTTT.

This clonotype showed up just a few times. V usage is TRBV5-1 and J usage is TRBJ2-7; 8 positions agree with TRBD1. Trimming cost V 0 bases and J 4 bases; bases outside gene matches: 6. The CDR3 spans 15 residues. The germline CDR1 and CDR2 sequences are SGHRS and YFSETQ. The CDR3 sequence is CASSLGGQGRYEQYF. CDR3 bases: TGCGCCAGCAGCTTGGGTGGACAGGGACGGTACGAGCAGTACTTC.

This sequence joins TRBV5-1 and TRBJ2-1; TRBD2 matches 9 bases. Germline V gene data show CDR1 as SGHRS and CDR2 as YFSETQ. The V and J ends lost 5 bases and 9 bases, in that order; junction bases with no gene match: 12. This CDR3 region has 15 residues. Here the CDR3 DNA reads TGCGCCAGCAGTAAGACTAGCGGTGCCAATGGTGAGCAGTTCTTC. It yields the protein CASSKTSGANGEQFF.

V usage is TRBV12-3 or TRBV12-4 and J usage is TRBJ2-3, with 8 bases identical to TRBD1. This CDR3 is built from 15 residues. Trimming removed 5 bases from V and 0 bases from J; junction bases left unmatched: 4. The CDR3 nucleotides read TGTGCCAGCAGTCATACAGGGGGGAGCACAGATACGCAGTATTTT. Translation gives CASSHTGGSTDTQYF.

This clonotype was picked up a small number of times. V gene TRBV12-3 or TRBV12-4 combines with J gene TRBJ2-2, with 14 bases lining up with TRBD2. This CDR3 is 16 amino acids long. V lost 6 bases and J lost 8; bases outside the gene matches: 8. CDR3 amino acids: CASSSGGLAGVGELFF. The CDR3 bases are TGTGCCAGCAGCTCAGGGGGACTAGCGGGAGTGGGGGAGCTGTTTTTT.

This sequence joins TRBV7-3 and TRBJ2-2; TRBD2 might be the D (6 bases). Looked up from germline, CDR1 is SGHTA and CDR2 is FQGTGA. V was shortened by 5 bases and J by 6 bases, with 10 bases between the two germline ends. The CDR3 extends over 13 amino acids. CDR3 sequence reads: CASSARRAGELFF. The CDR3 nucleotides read TGTGCCAGCAGCGCAAGGAGGGCCGGGGAGCTGTTTTTT.

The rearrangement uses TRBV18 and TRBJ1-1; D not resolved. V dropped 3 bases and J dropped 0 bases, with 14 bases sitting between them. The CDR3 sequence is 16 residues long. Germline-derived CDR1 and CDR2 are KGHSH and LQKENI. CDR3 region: CASSPTRAALNTEAFF. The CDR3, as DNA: TGTGCCAGCTCACCTACCCGGGCCGCTTTGAACACTGAAGCTTTCTTT.

CDR3: CASSLAGADNEQFF. The DNA of the CDR3 is TGTGCCAGCAGCTTAGCGGGGGCCGACAATGAGCAGTTCTTC. This chain connects TRBV7-3 to TRBJ2-1; tentatively, D is TRBD2 (7 bases). The CDR3 is 14 amino acids. Deletions cut 2 bases from V and 5 bases from J, with 10 bases between. Germline values: CDR1 SGHTA, CDR2 FQGTGA.

CDR3 sequence (DNA): TGCAGCGTTGAAGTCGATAGTGGCGGGAGCAACGAGCAGTACTTC. Translating it yields CSVEVDSGGSNEQYF. V usage is TRBV29-1 and J usage is TRBJ2-7, with 7 nucleotides matching TRBD2. Germline V gene data show CDR1 as SQVTM and CDR2 as ANQGSEA. This CDR3 region has 15 residues. Trimming took 1 base from V and 5 from J; bases not matched to a gene: 11.

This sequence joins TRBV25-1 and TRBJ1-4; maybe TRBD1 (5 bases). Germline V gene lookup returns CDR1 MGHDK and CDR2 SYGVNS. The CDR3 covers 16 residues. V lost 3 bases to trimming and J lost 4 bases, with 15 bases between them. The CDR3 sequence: CASSDGTGRSNEKLFF. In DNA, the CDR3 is TGTGCCAGCAGTGATGGAACGGGGCGCAGTAATGAAAAACTGTTTTTT.